This T cell receptor (beta chain) was recovered during a study of cytomegalovirus exposure and HLA in healthy donors. On the study more broadly: A prior analysis found more than 90 million unique TCR beta sequences from 170 million or so T cells.

With regard to this clone: Its matching antigen is unknown.

The study ran its PCR with 60 Vbeta and 13 Jbeta primers. Profiled with immunoSEQ multiplex PCR; TCRdb holds only in-frame clones, not every one. The data show about 140,000 clones, with 76% seen just once and approximately 1.8% held by the top ten. Study findings and constraints: Associated with HLA alleles at 0.05 false discovery rate in a later analysis were around 17,000 TCR beta sequences.

Germline V gene data show CDR1 as SGHTA and CDR2 as FQGTGA. V was clipped by 2 bases and J by 7 bases; unmatched bases: 6. The CDR3 sequence is 15 residues long. The specimen sequenced was PBMCs. The clonotype was recovered from a female donor in good health and CMV-seropositive. V and J are TRBV7-3 and TRBJ2-1; TRBD2 agrees at 9 bases. CDR3 DNA: TGTGCCAGCAGCTTATTTACTAGCGGGTCGAATGAGCAGTTCTTC. Translation gives CASSLFTSGSNEQFF.